Following are 12 T cell receptor beta chains from one sample sequenced in a study of response to subunit inactivated influenza vaccine. TCRdb passed the RT-PCR reads through MiXCR, listing each CDR3 protein once. The sample has fewer than 650,000 distinct CDR3 sequences; about an eighth are singletons. The sample was PBMCs from blood, taken around seven weeks after vaccination. The receptors stem from a middle-aged man who received an inactivated influenza vaccine.

In this sample, this clonotype is medium-sized. The chain employs TRBV9 and TRBJ2-2; no clear D. The CDR3 is 13 amino acids. Germline values: CDR1 SGDLS, CDR2 YYNGEE. Trimming pared 0 bases from V and 8 bases from J, leaving 8 bases between. CDR3 protein: CASSVELSGELFF. In DNA, the CDR3 is TGTGCCAGCAGCGTAGAACTGTCAGGGGAGCTGTTTTTT.

This clonotype was seen repeatedly, ten times or more. CDR3 bases: TGCGCCAGCACCGACAGAGTGATCAACACCATATATTTT. Protein product: CASTDRVINTIYF. V usage is TRBV10-2 and J usage is TRBJ1-3; a possible D gene is TRBD1 (5 bases). The CDR3 sequence is 13 residues long. V lost 7 bases, J lost 7 bases, and 14 bases lay in between. Germline CDR1 WSHSY, CDR2 SAAADI.

V gene TRBV6-1 combines with J gene TRBJ2-3; 9 nucleotides align to TRBD1. The CDR3 runs to 15 residues. CDR1 is MNHNS, CDR2 SASEGT, per germline. J was trimmed by 5 bases and V by 7 bases; bases with no gene match: 10. The DNA of the CDR3 is TGTGCCAGCAACGATTTAGGGACAGGGCGAGATACGCAGTATTTT. This gives the protein CASNDLGTGRDTQYF.

In its sample, this clonotype was seen many times. CDR3 DNA: TGTGCCAGCGACTCCTCGGGACTAGCGGTCCGGAGCTCCTACAATGAGCAGTTCTTC. Protein product: CASDSSGLAVRSSYNEQFF. V gene TRBV6-2 or TRBV6-3 combines with J gene TRBJ2-1; 11 bases align to TRBD2. V dropped 8 bases and J dropped 0; count of bases not matched to a gene: 15. The CDR3 sequence is 19 residues long. The germline gives CDR1 MNHEY, CDR2 SVGEGT.

The rearrangement uses TRBV6-2 or TRBV6-3 and TRBJ1-5; D remains ambiguous. The length of the CDR3 is 15 residues. V gave up 0 bases and J gave up 3 bases, with 9 bases separating them. Germline V CDR1 and CDR2: MNHEY, SVGEGT. The CDR3 DNA sequence: TGTGCCAGCAGTTACTCGTACAGCGCCAATCAGCCCCAGCATTTT. Its translation is CASSYSYSANQPQHF.

This clonotype was seen more than once but under ten times. The chain joins TRBV5-1 to TRBJ2-1; maybe TRBD2 (5 bases). With 3 bases removed from V and 10 bases from J, the gap between germline ends came to 14 bases. This CDR3 has 13 amino acids. From germline, CDR1 is SGHRS and CDR2 YFSETQ. The CDR3 nucleotides are TGCGCCAGCAGCTCAGGAGGCCTAGGAGAGCAGTTCTTC. Translated: CASSSGGLGEQFF. Together with reference TRBV5-1 and TRBJ2-1, the CDR3 gives the full variable domain: KAGVTQTPRYLIKTRGQQVTLSCSPISGHRSVSWYQQTPGQGLQFLFEYFSETQRNKGNFPGRFSGRQFSNSRSEMNVSTLELGDSALYLCASSSGGLGEQFFGPGTRLTVL.

In its sample, this clonotype was seen many times. The rearrangement joins TRBV7-6 to TRBJ2-2; the D is unclear. Germline-derived CDR1 and CDR2 are SGHVS and FNYEAQ. CDR3 size: 16 residues. The V and J ends lost 4 bases and 4 bases respectively, with 16 bases between them. The CDR3 DNA follows: TGTGCCAGCAGCTCCCTCACGCTAGGGTTCACCGGGGAGCTGTTTTTT. It codes for CASSSLTLGFTGELFF. Looking up the rest from reference TRBV7-6 and TRBJ2-2 gives the full variable domain: GAGVSQSPRYKVTKRGQDVALRCDPISGHVSLYWYRQALGQGPEFLTYFNYEAQQDKSGLPNDRFSAERPEGSISTLTIQRTEQRDSAMYRCASSSLTLGFTGELFFGEGSRLTVL.

On this clonotype itself: One end of the junction does not line up with germline, which may come from a read error. V gene TRBV4-2 combines with J gene TRBJ2-1, with a possible D match to TRBD2 (5 bases). The germline CDR1 and CDR2 sequences are LGHNA and YNFKEQ. There are 13 residues in the CDR3. The CDR3: CPSSQEANREQFF. The CDR3 nucleotides are TGTCCCAGCAGCCAGGAGGCCAACCGGGAGCAGTTCTTC.

The rearrangement links TRBV7-9 to TRBJ2-3; D gene unclear. The CDR3 is made up of 16 amino acids. Germline loops: CDR1 SEHNR, CDR2 FQNEAQ (reference sequence). V shed 5 bases and J shed 2 bases, with 17 bases lying between them. CDR3 region: CASSPTGRRNTDTQYF. The CDR3 bases are TGTGCCAGCAGCCCGACCGGAAGAAGAAACACAGATACGCAGTATTTT.

In its sample, this clonotype was seen a few times. The rearrangement uses TRBV29-1 and TRBJ2-1; 11 bases agree with TRBD2. Trimming cost V 7 bases and J 5 bases; bases outside gene matches: 7. The CDR3 has 14 amino acids. Germline lookup yields CDR1 SQVTM and CDR2 ANQGSEA. CDR3 nucleotide sequence: TGCAGCGGGCGGGGACTAGCGGAGAACAATGAGCAGTTCTTC. This codes for CSGRGLAENNEQFF.

The J gene is TRBJ1-1, the V gene TRBV5-6; D unresolved. This CDR3 has 14 residues. Deletions cut 0 bases from V and 4 bases from J, with 10 bases between. The V gene's germline CDR1 is SGHDT and CDR2 YYEEEE. The CDR3 sequence is CASSLGLLGTEAFF. CDR3 sequence (DNA): TGTGCCAGCAGCTTGGGACTTTTGGGCACTGAAGCTTTCTTT. Complete variable domain (other parts from reference TRBV5-6 and TRBJ1-1): DAGVTQSPTHLIKTRGQQVTLRCSPKSGHDTVSWYQQALGQGPQFIFQYYEEEERQRGNFPDRFSGHQFPNYSSELNVNALLLGDSALYLCASSLGLLGTEAFFGQGTRLTVV.

This clonotype was observed at least ten times. Written as DNA, the CDR3 is TGTGCCACCAGCGGTAGCGGGTGGGGGGGCACCGGGGAGCTGTTTTTT. It translates to CATSGSGWGGTGELFF. The chain couples TRBV15 to TRBJ2-2, with TRBD2 matching over 7 bases. Unmatched junction bases numbered 10, after V lost 5 bases and J lost 4 bases. The CDR3 covers 16 residues. In germline, CDR1 is LNHNV, CDR2 YYDKDF (reference sequence).